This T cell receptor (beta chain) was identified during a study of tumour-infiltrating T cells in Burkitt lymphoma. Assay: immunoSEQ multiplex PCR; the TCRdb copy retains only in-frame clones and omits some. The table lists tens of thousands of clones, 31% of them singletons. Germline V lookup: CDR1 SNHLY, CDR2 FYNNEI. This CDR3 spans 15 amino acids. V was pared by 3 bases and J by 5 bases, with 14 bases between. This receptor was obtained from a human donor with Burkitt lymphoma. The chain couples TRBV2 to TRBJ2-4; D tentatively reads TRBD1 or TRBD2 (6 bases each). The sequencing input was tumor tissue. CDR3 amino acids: CASSEGGEGENIQYF. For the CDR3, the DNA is TGTGCCAGCAGTGAGGGGGGTGAGGGGGAAAACATTCAGTACTTC.